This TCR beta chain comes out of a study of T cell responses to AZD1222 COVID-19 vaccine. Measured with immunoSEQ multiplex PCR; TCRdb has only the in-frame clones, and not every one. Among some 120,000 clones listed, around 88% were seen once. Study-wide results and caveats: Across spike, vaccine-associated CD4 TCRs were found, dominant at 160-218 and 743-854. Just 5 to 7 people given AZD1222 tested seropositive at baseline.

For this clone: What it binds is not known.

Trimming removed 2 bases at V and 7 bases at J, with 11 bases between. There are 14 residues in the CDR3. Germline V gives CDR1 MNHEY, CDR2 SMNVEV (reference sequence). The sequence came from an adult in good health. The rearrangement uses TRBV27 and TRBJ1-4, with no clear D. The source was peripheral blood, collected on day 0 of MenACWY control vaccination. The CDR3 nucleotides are TGTGCCAGCAGTTTAGCTTGGGTTGGTGAAAAACTGTTTTTT. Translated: CASSLAWVGEKLFF.